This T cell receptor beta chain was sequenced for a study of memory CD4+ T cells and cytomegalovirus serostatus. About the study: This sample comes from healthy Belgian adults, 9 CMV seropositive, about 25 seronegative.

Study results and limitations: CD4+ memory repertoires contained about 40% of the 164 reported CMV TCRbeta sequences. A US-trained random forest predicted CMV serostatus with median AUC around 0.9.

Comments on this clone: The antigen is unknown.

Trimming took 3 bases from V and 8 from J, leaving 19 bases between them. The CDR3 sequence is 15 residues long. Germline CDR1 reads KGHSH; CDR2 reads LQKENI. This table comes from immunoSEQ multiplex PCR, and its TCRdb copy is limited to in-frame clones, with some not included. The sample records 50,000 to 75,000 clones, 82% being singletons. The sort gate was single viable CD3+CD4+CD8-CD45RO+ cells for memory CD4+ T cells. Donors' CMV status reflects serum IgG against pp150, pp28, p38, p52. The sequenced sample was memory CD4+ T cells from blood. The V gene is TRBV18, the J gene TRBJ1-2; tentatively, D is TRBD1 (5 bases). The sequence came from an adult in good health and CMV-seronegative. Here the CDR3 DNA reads TGTGCCAGCTCACCCGAAAGGGACGGACGGAGGGGCTACACCTTC. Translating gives CASSPERDGRRGYTF.